This record covers a single T cell receptor (beta chain). The target antigen is unknown. After extraction with the RNeasy kit, about 0.45 to 1 ug of the RNA was reverse transcribed using random hexamers. TCRdb reanalysed the immunoSEQ multiplex PCR reads using MiXCR and keeps one entry per CDR3 protein. The table has 160,000 or so distinct CDR3 sequences, approximately 92% seen once; the top ten hold 0.13%. This specimen comes from a study of CD8 T cells in Susac syndrome. Findings and limits, study-wide: As the study acknowledged, the number of individuals in its TCR sequencing and HLA analysis was relatively small.

Germline V gene sequence: CDR1 SQVTM, CDR2 ANQGSEA. Between the trimmed V and J ends, which lost 4 bases and 0 bases, there was a span of 16 bases. This CDR3 is 15 amino acids long. The gene calls are TRBV29-1 and TRBJ2-7; D is possibly TRBD1 (6 bases). The specimen was CD4+ T cells from PBMCs. This clonotype was sampled from a human donor in good health. CDR3 amino acids: CSVAFGQGSSYEQYF. The CDR3 DNA sequence: TGCAGCGTTGCATTCGGGCAGGGGAGCTCCTACGAGCAGTACTTC.